This T cell receptor (beta chain) originates from a study of shared clonotypes between healthy human individuals (dated by TCRdb to between 2020 and 2021). About the investigation overall: A couple of women and a few men aged 18 to 49 years were included in the cohort. The study deeply sequenced blood TCR repertoires of roughly five healthy adults to estimate repertoire size and the extent of clonotype sharing between individuals. To increase sequencing depth and limit assay-specific biases, different laboratories used diverse techniques to prepare libraries and sequence TCR repertoires. Leukapheresis yielded between about 0.9 and 9.5 billion PBMCs per donor. For each donor, CD4 naive and CD4 memory were each run on three plates, CD8 naive on two plates, and CD8 memory on one plate. What the research found in general, with its limitations: The small number of donors limited the genetic and exposure-history diversity represented. Even with the large sequencing depth, rarefaction of the sorted-subset datasets indicated that sequencing was incomplete. Pairwise subsampling indicated that sequencing depth was expected to affect the degree of clonotype sharing among donors. Approximately 5% of naive CD4, 3.5% of naive CD8, approximately 2.2% of memory CD4, and about 0.4% of memory CD8 clonotypes were shared across a few donors. Compared with non-shared clonotypes, clonotypes shared by all four sorted-subset donors had higher generation probabilities. Only blood was sampled, and tissue TCR repertoires likely differ from those in blood. Larger estimated clonotype richness was generally found for naive subsets than for memory subsets.

The donors were healthy, HIV-negative adults with no recently reported acute infections or vaccinations. All donors were Caucasian adults living in Nashville, Tennessee, USA. CD4+ T cells were enriched by magnetic negative selection, after which naive cells were positively selected on CD45RA and the negative fraction was taken as the memory subset. Blood was collected by leukapheresis, and PBMCs were isolated by Ficoll-Histopaque density gradient centrifugation and then cryopreserved in liquid nitrogen vapor phase. Analytical flow cytometry was used to check the purity and quantity of each magnetically sorted T cell population. From each sorted fraction, genomic DNA was isolated and quantified by UV absorbance on a Nanodrop 2000c. Spanning cysteine to phenylalanine, the CDR3 consists of 15 amino acids. Only CDR3 DNA is held: 45 bases, read in frame from base 1. At the junction V is shortened by 2 bases and J by 4 bases; bases outside the gene matches: 7. Via the germline V gene (reference sequence), CDR1 is GTSNPN and CDR2 SVGIG.

Using the deep immunoSEQ assay, multiplex PCR amplified TCR CDR3 regions from genomic DNA. Extracted genomic DNA from each cell subset was spread evenly across all wells of several immunoSEQ 96-well plates, with each plate serving as a replicate. For sorted subsets, each replicate PCR was loaded with roughly 0.2 ug genomic DNA, equivalent to about 30,000 T cell genomes. Purified libraries were measured with a Qubit 3.0 fluorometer, size-checked on a Bioanalyzer 2100, and measured again with the KAPA Library Quantification kit. A separate single-read 150-cycle Illumina NextSeq 550 flow cell was used to sequence each immunoSEQ 96-well plate. Per the authors' processing: Because the immunoSEQ output included only junctional sequences and no quality scores, the filtering could not be the same as the filtering used for full-length reads. To assign V/J genes and CDR3, sequences were annotated against IMGT germline references using PyIR, a Python wrapper for IgBLAST v1.9. Any read was removed if the V/J assignment was weak (E-value above 1e-6), the CDR3 was missing, or the read contained stop codons, out-of-frame junctions, or ambiguous translated residues. V3J clonotypes were defined as sequences sharing an identical inferred V gene, J gene, and CDR3 amino acid sequence. Percentage overlap between repertoires was calculated by dividing the number of shared unique clonotypes by the size of the smaller repertoire. Three approaches were used to assess repertoire richness: RTK rarefaction, the Chao1 estimator, and Recon v2.1 estimates of unobserved clonotypes. Generation probabilities were computed with OLGA for all TCRbeta clonotypes obtained by the gDNA method from several donors. TCRdb's version of the immuneACCESS table is confined to in-frame rearrangements and falls short of the full clone set. An unresolved V gene accounts for under half of the shortfall where checked; the remainder is of unknown origin. That table furnishes V, J and clone size, whereas the DNA furnished D and trimming. In all, the sample holds more than 900,000 clones, and about 84% of those were seen once. The ten largest clones represent more than 0.55% of the sample.

This clone was observed a single time. It lacks a known antigen. No much larger clonotype is one base removed from it; base qualities were not supplied. Input material: memory CD4+ T cells from PBMCs. What this sample's cell subset or site label stands for: CD45RA-negative fraction. This TCR was recovered from a man aged 18 to 35 in good health. Some clones in this sample may be carry-over from other donors' samples. The chain joins TRBV30 to TRBJ2-3, with 9 bases aligning to TRBD1. The CDR3 protein sequence reads: CAWSSTGGRADTQYF. The nucleotide sequence is TGTGCCTGGAGTTCCACAGGGGGCCGGGCAGATACGCAGTATTTT. Full variable domain (CDR3 extended with the reference TRBV30 and TRBJ2-3 proteins): SQTIHQWPATLVQPVGSPLSLECTVEGTSNPNLYWYRQAAGRGLQLLFYSVGIGQISSEVPQNLSASRPQDRQFILSSKKLLLSDSGFYLCAWSSTGGRADTQYFGPGTRLTVL.